Listed below are T cell receptor beta chains from one sample, sequenced in a study of T cell repertoires in cytomegalovirus infection. TCRdb processed the reads anew with MiXCR; each CDR3 protein has one entry. The sample records approximately 250,000 distinct CDR3 sequences, roughly 9.1% being singletons. The sample consisted of PBMCs. The receptor set was obtained from a human donor in good health (CMV status not recorded). Some clones in this sample may be carry-over from other donors' samples. Each CDR3 is given with its conserved first and last residue. A D gene is named only where the DNA matches it firmly. Size is omitted from some rows. Given values are once, few, many or a class for expanded clones.

V gene	clone size	J gene	D gene	CDR3 protein	CDR3 DNA
TRBV19	many	TRBJ1-2	NA	CASYYTGTAYGYTF	TGTGCCAGTTATTACACCGGGACTGCCTATGGCTACACCTTC
TRBV11-2	many	TRBJ2-1	NA	CASSLGRDHNEQFF	TGTGCCAGCAGCTTGGGTAGGGATCACAATGAGCAGTTCTTC
TRBV30	many	TRBJ1-4	TRBD1	CAWSDGTVRKLFF	TGTGCCTGGAGTGATGGGACAGTCCGGAAACTGTTTTTT
TRBV5-1	NA	TRBJ1-6	NA	CASSSREDKRHSPLHF	TGCGCCAGCAGCAGTCGAGAAGACAAGAGGCATTCACCCCTCCACTTT
TRBV19	many	TRBJ2-5	TRBD2	CASSPWLGGTAVTQYF	TGTGCCAGTAGTCCCTGGTTGGGGGGGACCGCCGTGACCCAGTACTTC
TRBV7-9	NA	TRBJ1-4	NA	CASRAPIWGEKLFF	TGTGCCAGCAGAGCCCCGATTTGGGGTGAAAAACTGTTTTTT
TRBV24-1	NA	TRBJ2-1	TRBD1	CATKGQGDNEQFF	TGTGCCACCAAGGGACAGGGAGACAATGAGCAGTTCTTC
TRBV7-6	many	TRBJ1-1	TRBD1	CASRLTGEWEAFF	TGTGCCAGCAGGTTAACAGGGGAGTGGGAAGCTTTCTTT
TRBV6-2/TRBV6-3	NA	TRBJ1-5	TRBD1	CASRGDSPNQPQHF	TGTGCCAGCAGGGGGGACAGCCCGAATCAGCCCCAGCATTTT
TRBV18	NA	TRBJ1-1	TRBD1	CASSRDRGRRGTEAFF	TGTGCCAGCTCCCGGGACAGGGGGCGAAGGGGCACTGAAGCTTTCTTT
TRBV5-6	many	TRBJ2-1	NA	CASSPPRGVGEQFF	TGTGCCAGCAGCCCGCCCCGAGGGGTTGGTGAGCAGTTCTTC
TRBV4-3	few	TRBJ2-3	NA	CASSQEWSDTQYF	TGCGCCAGCAGCCAAGAGTGGTCAGATACGCAGTATTTT
TRBV28	NA	TRBJ2-1	TRBD1	CASSPLDRGGPSNEQFF	TGTGCCAGCAGTCCTTTGGACAGGGGAGGGCCTTCCAATGAGCAGTTCTTC
TRBV4-3	NA	TRBJ1-5	NA	CASSQDLGRNQPQHF	TGCGCCAGCAGCCAAGATCTAGGGAGGAATCAGCCCCAGCATTTT
TRBV7-6	many	TRBJ2-5	NA	CASSADRETQYF	TGTGCCAGCAGCGCCGATAGGGAGACCCAGTACTTC
TRBV19	NA	TRBJ2-7	TRBD2	CASSGPSGHSYEQYF	TGTGCCAGTAGTGGACCTAGCGGCCACTCCTACGAGCAGTACTTC
TRBV7-2	many	TRBJ2-5	TRBD2	CASSSGLAGGQETQYF	TGTGCCAGCAGTTCGGGGCTAGCGGGAGGGCAAGAGACCCAGTACTTC